Below, 24 T cell receptor beta chains from the same sample are listed, as sequenced in a study of T cell changes during pregnancy in multiple sclerosis. Data came from immunoSEQ multiplex PCR; TCRdb stores just in-frame clones and leaves some out. The sample contains tens of thousands of clones, almost 95% of which appear only once. Source: CD8+ T cells from peripheral blood mononuclear cells, taken in the third trimester of pregnancy. All receptors come from a female donor in good health, enrolled as a control in a pregnancy study.

The CDR3 loop is CSVEGRPGEQYF. The CDR3 coding sequence is TGCAGCGTTGAGGGGCGGCCGGGCGAGCAGTACTTC. The rearrangement uses TRBV29-1 and TRBJ2-7, with D tentatively TRBD1 (5 bases). CDR3 length equals 12 residues. Germline V CDR1 and CDR2: SQVTM, ANQGSEA. Trimming removed 3 bases from V and 6 bases from J, with 12 bases in between.

The V gene is TRBV4-3, the J gene TRBJ1-2; D gene uncertain. The CDR3 loop spans 15 amino acids. The germline V gene encodes CDR1 LGHNA and CDR2 YSLEER. The ends were cut back, 0 bases at V and 2 bases at J, with 10 bases in the middle. The CDR3 region has the DNA TGCGCCAGCAGCCAAGAAGCGGTCAGCAACTATGGCTACACCTTC. This gives the protein CASSQEAVSNYGYTF.

CDR3: CASSSPRGLAVYEQYF. The CDR3 DNA follows: TGTGCCAGCAGCTCACCAAGGGGACTAGCGGTATACGAGCAGTACTTC. J is TRBJ2-7 and V is TRBV13; TRBD2 matches at 11 bases. This CDR3 comprises 16 residues. J lost 4 bases, V lost 4 bases, and 9 bases had no gene match. From germline, CDR1 is PRHDT and CDR2 FYEKMQ (reference sequence).

Comments on this clone: Other DNA sequences in the same sample also yield this CDR3. The V gene is TRBV7-6, the J gene TRBJ2-7; weak D call: TRBD1 (5 bases). This CDR3 is built from 14 residues. V was clipped by 1 base and J by 2 bases, with 9 bases between them. CDR1 and CDR2 from the germline V gene are SGHVS and FNYEAQ. The CDR3 region has the DNA TGTGCCAGCAGCTTAGGGGGCTCAACCTACGAGCAGTACTTC. Translation: CASSLGGSTYEQYF.

This chain links TRBV2 with TRBJ2-5; 7 bases agree with TRBD1. The J call may not be correct, given that the DNA end is closer to TRBJ2-7. The CDR3 length is 12 residues. The V gene's germline CDR1 is SNHLY and CDR2 FYNNEI. In nucleotides, the CDR3 is TGTGCCAGCAGGGGACAGTCCTACGAGCAGTACTTC. Translating gives CASRGQSYEQYF.

V is TRBV6-5 and J is TRBJ2-7, with TRBD1 identical over 9 bases. The V gene end was trimmed by 4 bases and the J gene end by 5 bases; junction bases not matched to a gene: 3. The germline CDR1 and CDR2 sequences are MNHEY and SVGAGI. The CDR3 totals 13 residues. The CDR3 coding sequence is TGTGCCAGCAGTTCCGGGACAGGGAACGAGCAGTACTTC. Protein: CASSSGTGNEQYF.

The V and J genes are TRBV6-5 and TRBJ1-5; tentative D call: TRBD1 (5 bases). Germline V gene sequence: CDR1 MNHEY, CDR2 SVGAGI. This CDR3 comprises 15 residues. Trimming cost V 8 bases and J 8 bases, with 22 bases left between them. CDR3 sequence: CASGWTGAGGEPQHF. In DNA form, the CDR3 reads TGTGCCAGCGGTTGGACGGGCGCAGGAGGGGAGCCCCAGCATTTT.

CDR3 loop: CASGPGGQSYNEQFF. The CDR3, as DNA: TGTGCTAGTGGACCAGGGGGACAATCCTACAATGAGCAGTTCTTC. This chain uses TRBV12-5 with TRBJ2-1; TRBD1 aligns across 7 bases. The CDR3 contains 15 residues. Unmatched junction bases numbered 6, after V lost 6 bases and J lost 1 base. From germline, CDR1 is LGHNT and CDR2 FRNRAP.

The J gene is TRBJ1-5, the V gene TRBV5-8; possibly TRBD1 for D (6 bases). CDR3 length: 15 amino acids. V lost 1 base and J lost 4, with 12 bases in between. The V gene's germline CDR1 is SGHTS and CDR2 YDEGEE. CDR3 coding DNA: TGTGCCAGCAGCTTGCGGCAGGGGCTGAATCAGCCCCAGCATTTT. Translated, it gives CASSLRQGLNQPQHF. Variable domain in full (rest from reference TRBV5-8 and TRBJ1-5): EAGVTQSPTHLIKTRGQQATLRCSPISGHTSVYWYQQALGLGLQFLLWYDEGEERNRGNFPPRFSGRQFPNYSSELNVNALELEDSALYLCASSLRQGLNQPQHFGDGTRLSIL.

The chain has TRBV2 and TRBJ2-5, with D maybe TRBD2 (6 bases). The germline V gene has CDR1 SNHLY and CDR2 FYNNEI. The V end lost 8 bases, the J end lost 4 bases, and 11 bases lay between the germline ends. This CDR3 region has 12 residues. The CDR3 is CASWASAETQYF. The CDR3 DNA sequence: TGTGCCAGCTGGGCTAGCGCAGAGACCCAGTACTTC.

CDR3 residues: CASSQDVGLTGTGNTIYF. DNA of the CDR3: TGCGCCAGCAGCCAAGACGTCGGCCTCACGGGAACTGGAAACACCATATATTTT. V is TRBV4-3 and J is TRBJ1-3, with D unresolved. The CDR3 is made up of 18 amino acids. V was clipped by 0 bases and J by 2 bases, with 17 bases between them. The germline V gene encodes CDR1 LGHNA and CDR2 YSLEER.

The chain recombines TRBV15 with TRBJ1-5, with 9 bases matching TRBD1. The V segment lost 3 bases and the J segment 3 bases; nucleotides outside the gene matches: 3. CDR3 length equals 15 residues. CDR1 and CDR2 (germline): LNHNV, YYDKDF (reference sequence). In DNA form, the CDR3 reads TGTGCCACCAGCAGGGAACAGGGGGCCAATCAGCCCCAGCATTTT. It specifies CATSREQGANQPQHF.

The V and J genes are TRBV7-8 and TRBJ1-2, with D possibly TRBD1 on 6 matching bases. In germline, CDR1 is SGHVS, CDR2 FQNEAQ. With 1 base removed from V and 4 bases from J, the gap between germline ends came to 19 bases. This CDR3 comprises 17 residues. For the CDR3, the DNA is TGTGCCAGCAGCTTAGTATCTGGACAGTACCAAGTCTATGGCTACACCTTC. Amino acid sequence: CASSLVSGQYQVYGYTF.

The chain employs TRBV9 and TRBJ1-2; 7 positions agree with TRBD1. Germline V lookup: CDR1 SGDLS, CDR2 YYNGEE. There are 15 residues in the CDR3. Unmatched junction bases numbered 6, after V lost 4 bases and J lost 0 bases. CDR3 DNA: TGTGCCAGCAGCTTTACAGGGGCCGCTAACTATGGCTACACCTTC. It is translated as CASSFTGAANYGYTF.

V is TRBV9 and J is TRBJ2-5, with 7 bases matching TRBD2. V dropped 0 bases and J dropped 5; count of bases not matched to a gene: 7. Germline V gene data show CDR1 as SGDLS and CDR2 as YYNGEE. This CDR3 region has 15 residues. CDR3 region: CASSVGTSASETQYF. In nucleotides, the CDR3 is TGTGCCAGCAGCGTAGGGACTAGTGCTTCCGAGACCCAGTACTTC.

The chain couples TRBV6-6 to TRBJ1-2; no definite D call. This CDR3 comprises 13 residues. Germline V gene data show CDR1 as MNHNY and CDR2 as SVGAGI (reference sequence). V lost 0 bases and J 8 bases, leaving 10 bases between the germline ends. Written as DNA, the CDR3 is TGTGCCAGCAGTTACTCGGCAGCGAGCGGCTACACCTTC. Translated: CASSYSAASGYTF.

This chain uses TRBV19 with TRBJ2-2; tentatively, D is TRBD2 (5 bases). The CDR3 length is 15 residues. The V gene lost 5 bases and the J gene lost 0 bases, with 10 bases spanning the gap. Germline loops: CDR1 LNHDA, CDR2 SQIVND (reference sequence). CDR3 DNA sequence: TGTGCCAGTAGTTACCAAGCGGCGAACACCGGGGAGCTGTTTTTT. This sequence encodes CASSYQAANTGELFF.

The chain recombines TRBV27 with TRBJ2-7; TRBD1 aligns across 8 bases. The trim removed 7 bases at V and 5 bases at J, leaving 13 bases unmatched. Germline assignment: CDR1 MNHEY and CDR2 SMNVEV (reference sequence). The CDR3 has 15 amino acids. CDR3 sequence reads: CASKRDRLFPDEQYF. The CDR3 bases are TGTGCCAGCAAAAGGGACAGGCTATTTCCCGACGAGCAGTACTTC.

The chain joins TRBV29-1 to TRBJ2-3; TRBD2 matches at 8 bases. Trimming removed 7 bases from V and 0 bases from J; junction bases left unmatched: 6. This CDR3 region has 14 residues. Germline V gene lookup returns CDR1 SQVTM and CDR2 ANQGSEA. CDR3 sequence (DNA): TGCAGCGGGACGGGGGGGGCGAGCACAGATACGCAGTATTTT. This gives the protein CSGTGGASTDTQYF.

The genes are TRBV6-1 and TRBJ2-2; D is perhaps TRBD1 (6 bases). Trimming pared 7 bases from V and 4 bases from J, leaving 16 bases between. The CDR3 has 15 residues. From germline, CDR1 is MNHNS and CDR2 SASEGT. This chain's CDR3 is CASTSGDASTGELFF. CDR3 nucleotides: TGTGCCAGCACGTCAGGGGATGCGAGCACCGGGGAGCTGTTTTTT.

The sample holds one count of this clone. The gene calls are TRBV5-5 and TRBJ1-5, with 7 positions matching TRBD1. Germline assignment: CDR1 SGHKS and CDR2 YYEKEE (reference sequence). With V trimmed by 4 bases and J by 8 bases, 9 bases remained unmatched. The CDR3 has 14 amino acids. The CDR3 coding sequence is TGTGCCAGCAGCCTAGACAGGGTGGGGAAGCCCCAGCATTTT. As protein: CASSLDRVGKPQHF.

The V and J genes are TRBV9 and TRBJ2-5; perhaps TRBD2 as D (6 bases). The CDR3 has 15 residues. Trimming stripped 4 bases from V and 2 bases from J, with 15 bases between. CDR1 and CDR2 from the germline V gene are SGDLS and YYNGEE. CDR3 in amino acids: CASSSLWRGQETQYF. In DNA form, the CDR3 reads TGTGCCAGCAGCTCCCTTTGGCGGGGTCAAGAGACCCAGTACTTC.

The genes are TRBV5-6 and TRBJ2-2, with D perhaps matching TRBD2 (6 bases). The CDR3 covers 15 residues. Germline-derived CDR1 and CDR2 are SGHDT and YYEEEE. V lost 0 bases, J lost 1 base, and 7 bases lay in between. CDR3 DNA: TGTGCCAGCAGCTTGGTAGCGGTGAACACCGGGGAGCTGTTTTTT. It translates to CASSLVAVNTGELFF.

V and J are TRBV5-1 and TRBJ2-5; maybe TRBD2 (7 bases). The CDR3 contains 17 residues. In germline, CDR1 is SGHRS, CDR2 YFSETQ. Trimming pared 1 base from V and 4 bases from J, leaving 20 bases between. CDR3 nucleotides: TGCGCCAGCAGCTTGTATCCAGGGGAGGGCTCAGGAGAGACCCAGTACTTC. It specifies CASSLYPGEGSGETQYF.